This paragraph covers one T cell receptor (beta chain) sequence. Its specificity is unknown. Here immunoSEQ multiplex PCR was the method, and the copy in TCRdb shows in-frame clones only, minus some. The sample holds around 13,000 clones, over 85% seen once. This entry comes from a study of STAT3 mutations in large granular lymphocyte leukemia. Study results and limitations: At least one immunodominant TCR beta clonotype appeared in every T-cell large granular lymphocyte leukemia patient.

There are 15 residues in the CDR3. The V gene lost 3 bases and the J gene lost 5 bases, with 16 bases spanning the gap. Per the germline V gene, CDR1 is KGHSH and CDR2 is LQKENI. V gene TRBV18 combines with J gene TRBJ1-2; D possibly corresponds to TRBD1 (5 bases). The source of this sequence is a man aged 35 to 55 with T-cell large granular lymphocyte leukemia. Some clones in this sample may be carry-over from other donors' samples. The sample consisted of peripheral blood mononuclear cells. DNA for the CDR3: TGTGCCAGCTCACCGAATCCGGGACGGGGATATGGCTACACCTTC. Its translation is CASSPNPGRGYGYTF. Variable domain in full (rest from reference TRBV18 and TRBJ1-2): NAGVMQNPRHLVRRRGQEARLRCSPMKGHSHVYWYRQLPEEGLKFMVYLQKENIIDESGMPKERFSAEFPKEGPSILRIQQVVRGDSAAYFCASSPNPGRGYGYTFGSGTRLTVV.